This T cell receptor beta chain was captured in a study of shared clonotypes between healthy human individuals. Whole-study context: Sampling drew on donors who were a couple of women and a few men aged 18 to 49. The study used three CD4 naive, three CD4 memory, two CD8 naive and one CD8 memory plate per donor.

CD8 cells classed as naive were CD45RO-negative and positively selected for CCR7, excluding terminally differentiated effector memory CD45RA+ cells. This CDR3 is 14 amino acids long. The germline V gene has CDR1 MGHRA and CDR2 YSYEKL. Trimming took off 1 base at V and 2 bases at J, with 7 bases between the two ends. Assay runs were performed at deep level. Sequencing was performed with immunoSEQ multiplex PCR; in TCRdb, only in-frame clones are kept and a portion is missing. The sample carries 800,000 or so clones, roughly 96% recorded once. The sequencing input was naive CD8+ T cells sorted from blood. This receptor was taken from a man aged 25 to 40 in good health. The V gene is TRBV4-1, the J gene TRBJ2-3; D is possibly TRBD1 or TRBD2 (5 bases each). The chain's CDR3 is CASSQAGATDTQYF. The CDR3 DNA reads TGCGCCAGCAGCCAAGCCGGGGCCACAGATACGCAGTATTTT.